This T cell receptor (beta chain) was found in a study of human T cells and chemical hapten exposure. Study-level background: Small differences in pooled library volume mainly drove the variation in TCR yields per sample.

This clonotype has at least ten counts. Regarding time point: patch test 2, 6 weeks after DPC sensitization. Treatment described: therapeutic diphenylcyclopropenone sensitization with weekly scalp DPC. Drawing of blood took place ahead of applying each patch test. CDR1 and CDR2 (germline): SGHVS, FQNEAQ. This CDR3 is built from 13 residues. V shed 1 base and J shed 9 bases, with 9 bases lying between them. TCRdb re-called the RACE reads through MiXCR, storing one row per CDR3 protein. This sample has about 26,000 distinct CDR3 sequences; 8% to 9.5% occur once, and the top ten carry approximately 7%. This specimen consisted of whole blood, obtained in connection with sensitization to the hapten diphenylcyclopropenone (DPC). The rearrangement links TRBV7-8 to TRBJ2-2; D uncertain. The sequence was collected from a man between 25 and 39 years old with alopecia areata. Some clones in this sample may be carry-over from other donors' samples. The chain's CDR3 is CASSLVVSRELFF. The CDR3 nucleotides are TGTGCCAGCAGCTTAGTGGTCTCCCGGGAGCTGTTTTTT. Full variable domain (outside the CDR3, taken from reference TRBV7-8 and TRBJ2-2): GAGVSQSPRYKVAKRGQDVALRCDPISGHVSLFWYQQALGQGPEFLTYFQNEAQLDKSGLPSDRFFAERPEGSVSTLKIQRTQQEDSAVYLCASSLVVSRELFFGEGSRLTVL.